This T cell receptor beta chain comes out of a study of blood T cells in healthy people across ages (dated by TCRdb to between 2015 and 2017). In the study overall: In model experiments, template switching captured roughly one uniquely barcoded TCR beta cDNA molecule for every two T cells. Using deep sequencing normalized with unique cDNA molecular identifiers, the study measured how TCR beta repertoire diversity changes with age. Four age groups were formed from the donors: young (average approximately 15 years), middle-aged (approximately 40), aged (more than 55) and long-lived (82). To avoid experimental bias, donors of different ages were randomly spread across the sequencing lanes. For two donors (one aged 18 to 30 and one aged 80 or older), the study analyzed two additional independent replicas of 1 million unique cDNA reads from the same blood draw.

The library was obtained by 5' RACE. Sequencing was carried out with an Illumina HiSeq 2500. A second PCR of about 7 to 12 cycles was run with a J-beta primer mix and a sample-barcoded 5' primer. A template-switch 5' adaptor carrying 12 random nucleotides introduced a unique molecular identifier onto each TCR beta cDNA molecule. Each sample yielded at least 2.5 million CDR3-containing paired-end reads. All of the RNA was converted into first-strand cDNA using the Mint cDNA synthesis kit, with a TRBC-specific oligonucleotide serving as the primer. Following uracil-DNA glycosylase treatment, all cDNA underwent a first 18-cycle PCR with the universal primers M1SS and BC2_uni_R. The published analysis was carried out like this. Each sample was normalized by randomly selecting 1 million high-quality reads, each carrying a distinct molecular identifier. Reads with shared molecular identifiers were discarded instead of being binned into consensus sequences. MiTCR, with a Q25 quality threshold and the strictest error-elimination algorithm, was used for CDR3 identification, clonotype clustering and error correction. Lower-bound total TCR beta diversity was estimated with a nonparametric unseen species model using Euler transformation. In TCRdb, the public reads were trimmed at Q25 with fastp and aligned with MiXCR, with productive beta chains retained. Rows with one shared CDR3 protein collapse into an entry with the most common genes and DNA. The V and J calls, along with clone size, are taken from TCRdb and not from the paper's own processing. The sample yields about 1.6 million distinct CDR3 sequences; about 35% were counted once. The ten largest make up 11% of the sample.

This clonotype is a singleton in its sample. The antigen it recognizes is unknown. Base quality data are lacking; no much larger clone is found one base away. Resting on one read, the evidence is weak. CDR1 and CDR2, looked up from the germline V gene, are MNHNS and SASEGT. There are 12 amino acids in the CDR3, from cysteine to phenylalanine inclusive. Just the 36-base CDR3 DNA is kept, in frame starting at base 1. V is cut by 7 bases and J by 0 bases, and the space between the germline ends is 6 bases. Results and caveats for the whole study, not just this receptor: Observed TCR beta diversity per million T cells fell roughly linearly with age, and a significant reduction was already apparent by age around 44. There was a strong correlation between observed TCR beta diversity and the percentage of naive T cells measured by flow cytometry. Compared with the aged group, more naive CD4+ T cells, fewer expanded clones and increased TCR diversity were shown by the long-lived group, suggesting age selection. The CMV infection status of donors was not known, potentially confounding age-related changes in expanded clonotypes. Total diversity estimates from one million sequenced T cells were considered lower bounds and underestimates. Since profiling was done on bulk unsorted PBMCs, naive and antigen-experienced compartments could not be conclusively compared.

Donors were a few dozen systemically healthy Caucasian individuals from Russia aged about 6 to 100 years. Each donor gave about 9.7 milliliters of peripheral blood, drawn into EDTA-treated Vacutainer tubes. PBMCs were isolated by Ficoll-Paque density-gradient centrifugation, with at least 6 million obtained per sample. Trizol reagent was used to extract total RNA from the PBMCs, yielding at least 5.5 micrograms per sample. The percentages of naive CD45RAhigh/CD27high T cells were determined by flow cytometry on a PBMC aliquot from every donor. This sequence originates from a woman aged 25 to 45 in good health. The receptor chain draws on TRBV6-1 and TRBJ1-2, with the identity of the D gene unclear. What was sequenced was blood. The DNA reads as follows: TGTGCCAGCACGGCAGCTAACTATGGCTACACCTTC. This translates into CASTAANYGYTF.